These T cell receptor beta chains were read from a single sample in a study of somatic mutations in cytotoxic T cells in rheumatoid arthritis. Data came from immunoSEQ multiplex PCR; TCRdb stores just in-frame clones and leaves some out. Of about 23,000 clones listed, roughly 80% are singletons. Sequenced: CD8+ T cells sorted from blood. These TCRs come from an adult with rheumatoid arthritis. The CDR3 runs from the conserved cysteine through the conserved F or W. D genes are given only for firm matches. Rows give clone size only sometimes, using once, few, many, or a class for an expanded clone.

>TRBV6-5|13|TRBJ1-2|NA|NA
CASSYALLNGYTF
TGTGCCAGCAGTTACGCATTGCTTAATGGCTACACCTTC
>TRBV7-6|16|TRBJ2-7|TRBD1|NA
CASSLLPGQKGHEQYF
TGTGCCAGCAGCTTACTCCCGGGACAGAAGGGCCACGAGCAGTACTTC
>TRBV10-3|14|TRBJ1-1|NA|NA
CAISEVGVDTEAFF
TGTGCCATCAGTGAGGTGGGAGTAGACACTGAAGCTTTCTTT
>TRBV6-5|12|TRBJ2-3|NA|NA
CASRGGEDTQYF
TGTGCCAGCAGAGGCGGGGAGGATACGCAGTATTTT
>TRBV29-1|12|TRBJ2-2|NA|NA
CSVGAGTGELFF
TGCAGCGTCGGGGCCGGCACCGGGGAGCTGTTTTTT
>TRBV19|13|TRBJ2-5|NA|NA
CASSILHKETQYF
TGTGCCAGTAGTATCCTCCACAAGGAGACCCAGTACTTC
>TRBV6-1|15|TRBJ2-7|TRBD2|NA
CASSVASGGLHEQYF
TGTGCCAGCAGTGTGGCCAGCGGGGGACTGCACGAGCAGTACTTC
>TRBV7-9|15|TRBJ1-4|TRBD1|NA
CASSLGGQGHEKLFF
TGTGCCAGCAGCTTAGGAGGACAGGGACATGAAAAACTGTTTTTT
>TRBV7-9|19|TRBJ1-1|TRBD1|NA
CASSLDFRLEGQVNTEAFF
TGTGCCAGCAGCTTAGATTTTCGTCTAGAAGGACAGGTGAACACTGAAGCTTTCTTT
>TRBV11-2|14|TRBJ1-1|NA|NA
CASSRGGTNTEAFF
TGTGCCAGCAGTCGAGGCGGGACGAACACTGAAGCTTTCTTT
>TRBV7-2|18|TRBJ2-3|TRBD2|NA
CASSWDGDSGGSTDTQYF
TGTGCCAGCAGCTGGGACGGGGATAGCGGGGGGAGCACAGATACGCAGTATTTT
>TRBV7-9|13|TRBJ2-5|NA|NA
CASSQKGEETQYF
TGTGCCAGCAGCCAAAAGGGGGAAGAGACCCAGTACTTC
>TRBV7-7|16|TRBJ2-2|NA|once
CASSLTPGRDTGELFF
TGTGCCAGCAGCTTAACCCCCGGCCGGGACACCGGGGAGCTGTTTTTT
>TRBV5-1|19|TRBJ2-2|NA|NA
CASSLDLTGHQTRTGELFF
TGCGCCAGCAGCTTGGACCTTACGGGACACCAAACGAGAACCGGGGAGCTGTTTTTT
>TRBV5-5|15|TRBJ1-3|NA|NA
CASSLQSFSGNTIYF
TGTGCCAGCAGCTTGCAAAGTTTTTCTGGAAACACCATATATTTT
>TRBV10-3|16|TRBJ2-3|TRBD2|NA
CAISESGGGAINTQYF
TGTGCCATCAGTGAGTCTGGCGGGGGGGCCATCAATACGCAGTATTTT
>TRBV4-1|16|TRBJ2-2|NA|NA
CASNLLETSNTGELFF
TGCGCCAGCAATCTACTAGAGACATCGAACACCGGGGAGCTGTTTTTT
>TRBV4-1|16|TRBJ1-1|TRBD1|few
CASSQGDRAGSTEAFF
TGCGCCAGCAGCCAGGGAGACAGGGCTGGGAGCACTGAAGCTTTCTTT
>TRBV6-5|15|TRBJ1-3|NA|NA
CASSTTVNSGNTIYF
TGTGCCAGCAGCACTACAGTAAACTCTGGAAACACCATATATTTT
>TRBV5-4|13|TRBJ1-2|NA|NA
CASSPTPNYGYTF
TGTGCCAGCAGCCCGACCCCTAACTATGGCTACACCTTC
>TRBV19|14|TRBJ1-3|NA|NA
CASSLHDSGNTIYF
TGTGCCAGTAGTTTGCATGACTCTGGAAACACCATATATTTT
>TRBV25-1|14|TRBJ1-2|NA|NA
CASSEYLPEYGYTF
TGTGCCAGCAGTGAATATTTGCCAGAATATGGCTACACCTTC
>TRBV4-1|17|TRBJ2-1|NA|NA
CASSQDVGQGMYNEQFF
TGCGCCAGCAGCCAAGATGTTGGGCAGGGGATGTACAATGAGCAGTTCTTC
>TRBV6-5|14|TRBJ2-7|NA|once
CASSTTAGSYEQYF
TGTGCCAGCAGCACCACCGCGGGTTCCTACGAGCAGTACTTC
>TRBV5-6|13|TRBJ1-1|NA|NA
CASSWVLDTEAFF
TGTGCCAGCAGCTGGGTCTTAGACACTGAAGCTTTCTTT
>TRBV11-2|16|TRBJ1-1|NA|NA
CASSFGGVRVNTEAFF
TGTGCCAGCAGCTTCGGCGGGGTCAGAGTGAACACTGAAGCTTTCTTT
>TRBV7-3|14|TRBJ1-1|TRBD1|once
CASSSGTGGFGAFF
TGTGCCAGCAGCTCCGGGACAGGCGGTTTCGGAGCTTTCTTT
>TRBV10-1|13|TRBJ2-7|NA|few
CARNLDRSYEQYF
TGCGCCAGAAATTTAGACCGCTCCTACGAGCAGTACTTC
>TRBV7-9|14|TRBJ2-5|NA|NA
CASSPTGAAETQYF
TGTGCCAGCAGCCCAACCGGGGCAGCGGAGACCCAGTACTTC
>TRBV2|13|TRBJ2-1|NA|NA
CTSHYAAYNEQFF
TGCACGTCCCACTACGCGGCTTACAATGAGCAGTTCTTC
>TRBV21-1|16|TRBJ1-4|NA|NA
CASSKLAGANNEKLFF
TGTGCCAGCAGCAAATTGGCAGGGGCCAATAATGAAAAACTGTTTTTT
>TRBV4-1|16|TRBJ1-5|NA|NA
CASSQGYPGKNQPQHF
TGCGCCAGCAGCCAAGGCTATCCCGGGAAAAATCAGCCCCAGCATTTT
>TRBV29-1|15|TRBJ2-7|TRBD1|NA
CSVEERQGNAYEQYF
TGCAGCGTTGAAGAGCGACAGGGAAATGCCTACGAGCAGTACTTC
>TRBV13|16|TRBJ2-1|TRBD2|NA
CASNGLGSGGYNEQFF
TGTGCCAGCAATGGGCTCGGATCGGGGGGCTACAATGAGCAGTTCTTC
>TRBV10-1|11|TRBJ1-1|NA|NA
CANSKWGRAFF
TGCGCCAACTCTAAATGGGGGCGGGCTTTCTTT
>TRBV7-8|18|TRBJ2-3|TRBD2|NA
CASSFGLAGGPVTDTQYF
TGTGCCAGCAGCTTCGGACTAGCGGGGGGGCCGGTCACAGATACGCAGTATTTT
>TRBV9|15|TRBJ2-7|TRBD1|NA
CASSPGQGVSYEQYF
TGTGCCAGCAGCCCGGGACAGGGGGTCTCCTACGAGCAGTACTTC
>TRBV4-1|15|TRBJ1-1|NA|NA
CASSHLRGTNTEAFF
TGCGCCAGCAGCCATCTCAGGGGAACGAACACTGAAGCTTTCTTT
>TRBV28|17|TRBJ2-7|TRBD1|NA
CASSTVAGQGSAYEQYF
TGTGCCAGCAGCACGGTGGCGGGACAGGGGAGCGCCTACGAGCAGTACTTC
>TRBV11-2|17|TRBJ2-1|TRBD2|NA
CASSLVGSGGPLVEQFF
TGTGCCAGCAGCTTAGTAGGGTCGGGGGGGCCCCTTGTTGAGCAGTTCTTC
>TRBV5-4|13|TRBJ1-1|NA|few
CASSLPSSTEAFF
TGTGCCAGCAGCTTGCCGTCGAGCACTGAAGCTTTCTTT
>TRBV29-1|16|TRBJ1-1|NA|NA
CSVEVWVTGGKTEAFF
TGCAGCGTTGAAGTATGGGTAACTGGTGGAAAGACTGAAGCTTTCTTT
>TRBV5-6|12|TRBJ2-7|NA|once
CATTLAGDEQYF
TGTGCCACCACACTCGCCGGGGACGAGCAGTACTTC
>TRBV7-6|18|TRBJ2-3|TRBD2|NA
CASSSIAGGPFITDTQYF
TGTGCCAGCAGCTCGATAGCGGGGGGGCCCTTCATTACAGATACGCAGTATTTT
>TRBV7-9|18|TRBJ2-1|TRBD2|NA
CATPGLAGPLNSYNEQFF
TGTGCCACCCCCGGACTAGCGGGGCCTCTTAACTCCTACAATGAGCAGTTCTTC
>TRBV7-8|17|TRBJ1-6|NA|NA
CASSLASTRVYDSPLHF
TGTGCCAGCAGCTTAGCGTCCACACGGGTCTACGATTCACCCCTCCACTTT
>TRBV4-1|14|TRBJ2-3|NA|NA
CASSQESGRDTQYF
TGCGCCAGCAGCCAAGAGAGTGGTAGAGATACGCAGTATTTT
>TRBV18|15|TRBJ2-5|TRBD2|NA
CASSPPSGGTETQYF
TGTGCCAGCTCACCCCCTAGCGGGGGGACGGAGACCCAGTACTTC
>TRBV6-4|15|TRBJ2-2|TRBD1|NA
CASSASGQGSGELFF
TGTGCCAGCAGCGCCTCCGGACAGGGGTCCGGGGAGCTGTTTTTT